This T cell receptor beta chain was recorded in a study of cytomegalovirus exposure and HLA in healthy donors. Study-level information: Among approximately 400 genotyped donors, 65% to 90% fell in the Caucasian-associated ancestry cluster.

This clone came up a few times. Use of 60 Vbeta and 13 Jbeta primers characterized the PCR. The data were produced by immunoSEQ multiplex PCR, yet TCRdb's version contains in-frame clones alone and is incomplete. The sample lists fewer than 250,000 clones, about 80% occurring once. Trimming shortened V by 3 bases and J by 6 bases, and 9 bases separated the two germline ends. This CDR3 is built from 12 residues. Germline CDR1 SEHNR, CDR2 FQNEAQ (reference sequence). The sequencing sample was made of PBMCs. The TCR was taken from a man between 40 and 49 years old in good health and CMV-seropositive. The rearrangement uses TRBV7-9 and TRBJ2-7; D perhaps matches TRBD1 (6 bases). The CDR3 loop reads CASSFGTSEQYF. The CDR3 DNA follows: TGTGCCAGCAGCTTTGGGACAAGCGAGCAGTACTTC.